This T cell receptor (beta chain) was sequenced during a study of blood T cell repertoires in COVID-19. Study overall: Italy, Spain and the United States were the sources of the convalescent and acute COVID-19 samples. PBMCs, B-cell-depleted T cells, or T cells were the source of the cDNA or gDNA that made up the material.

Study processing details: Using reference gene primer amplification, nucleated cell counts were estimated. Only in-frame clones appear in the TCRdb table, and some are missing; sequencing was by immunoSEQ multiplex PCR. D and trimming were read from the DNA, whereas the V and J calls and clone size are those reported in that table. The data contain approximately 210,000 clones, approximately 82% of them singletons. Trimming took 0 bases from V and 2 from J; bases not matched to a gene: 7. The length of the CDR3 is 17 residues. Germline CDR1 and CDR2: SGHTA and FQGNSA. This sequence joins TRBV7-2 and TRBJ2-1, with 7 bases lining up with TRBD2. The sequencing input was peripheral blood. The source is a woman in her 40s with acute or convalescent COVID-19. CDR3 in DNA: TGTGCCAGCAGCTTAGCGCTACTAGCGAACACCTACAATGAGCAGTTCTTC. This sequence encodes CASSLALLANTYNEQFF.